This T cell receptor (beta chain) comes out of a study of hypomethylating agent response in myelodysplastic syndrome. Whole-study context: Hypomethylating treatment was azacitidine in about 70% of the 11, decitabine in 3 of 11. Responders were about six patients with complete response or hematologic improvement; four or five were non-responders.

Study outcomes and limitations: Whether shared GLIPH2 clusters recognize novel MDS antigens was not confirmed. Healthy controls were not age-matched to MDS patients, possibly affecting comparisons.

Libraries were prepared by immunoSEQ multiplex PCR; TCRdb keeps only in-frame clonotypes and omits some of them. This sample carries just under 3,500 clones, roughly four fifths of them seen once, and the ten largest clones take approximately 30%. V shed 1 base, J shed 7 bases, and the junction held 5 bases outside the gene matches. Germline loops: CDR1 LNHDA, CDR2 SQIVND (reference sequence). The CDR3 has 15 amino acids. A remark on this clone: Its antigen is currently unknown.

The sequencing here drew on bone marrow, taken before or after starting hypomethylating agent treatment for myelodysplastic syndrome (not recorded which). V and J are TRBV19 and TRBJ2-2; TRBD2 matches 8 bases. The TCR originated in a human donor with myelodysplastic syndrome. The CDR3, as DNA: TGTGCCAGTAGTATAGTGACTAGCGTGGGCGGGGAGCTGTTTTTT. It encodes CASSIVTSVGGELFF. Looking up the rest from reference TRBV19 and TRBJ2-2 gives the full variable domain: DGGITQSPKYLFRKEGQNVTLSCEQNLNHDAMYWYRQDPGQGLRLIYYSQIVNDFQKGDIAEGYSVSREKKESFPLTVTSAQKNPTAFYLCASSIVTSVGGELFFGEGSRLTVL.